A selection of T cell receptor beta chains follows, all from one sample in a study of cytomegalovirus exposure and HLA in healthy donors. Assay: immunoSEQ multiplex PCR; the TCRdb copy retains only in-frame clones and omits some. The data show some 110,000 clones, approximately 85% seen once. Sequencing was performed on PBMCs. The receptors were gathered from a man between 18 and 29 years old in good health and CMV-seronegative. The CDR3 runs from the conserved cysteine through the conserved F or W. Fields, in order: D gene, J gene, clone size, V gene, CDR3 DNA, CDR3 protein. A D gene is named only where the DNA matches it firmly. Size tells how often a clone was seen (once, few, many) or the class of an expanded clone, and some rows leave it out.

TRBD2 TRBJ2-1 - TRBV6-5 TGTGCCAGCAGTCTAAGCGGGGGAGTCAACAATGAGCAGTTCTTC CASSLSGGVNNEQFF
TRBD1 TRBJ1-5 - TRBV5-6 TGTGCCAGCAGCTTTAGAGGAGGAGGGGGCCCCGCCAATCAGCCCCAGCATTTT CASSFRGGGGPANQPQHF
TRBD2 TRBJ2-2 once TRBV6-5 TGTGCCAGCAGTTATGCCAGCGGGACGAACACCGGGGAGCTGTTTTTT CASSYASGTNTGELFF
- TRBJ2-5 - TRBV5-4 TGTGCCAGCAGCTTGACTAGTAAGGAGACCCAGTACTTC CASSLTSKETQYF
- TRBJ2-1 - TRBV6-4 TGTGCCAGCAGTGGAACAGGGCATGAGCAGTTCTTC CASSGTGHEQFF
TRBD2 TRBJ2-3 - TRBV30 TGTGCCTGGAGTGCCGGGACTAGCGGGGTAGGGGATACGCAGTATTTT CAWSAGTSGVGDTQYF
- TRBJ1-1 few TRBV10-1 TGCGCCACCGACGACAGTGAAGCTTTCTTT CATDDSEAFF
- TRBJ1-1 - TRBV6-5 TGTGCCAGCAGTTACTCCACAGGGATCACTGAAGCTTTCTTT CASSYSTGITEAFF
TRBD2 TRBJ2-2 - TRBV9 TGTGCCAGCAGCCCACGTAGCGGGAAGGACACCGGGGAGCTGTTTTTT CASSPRSGKDTGELFF
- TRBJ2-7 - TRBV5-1 TGCGCCAGCAGCTTGGAAGGGGCCTACGAGCAGTACTTC CASSLEGAYEQYF
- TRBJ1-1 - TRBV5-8 TGTGCCAGCAGCGGACAGACGAATGAAGCTTTCTTT CASSGQTNEAFF